This T cell receptor (beta chain) was sequenced in a study of blood T cell repertoires in COVID-19. Germline loops: CDR1 KGHDR, CDR2 SFDVKD. The V segment lost 3 bases and the J segment 4 bases; nucleotides outside the gene matches: 4. The CDR3 has 15 residues. Authors' methods: Amplification from reference gene primers served as the basis for estimated nucleated cell counts. Profiled with immunoSEQ multiplex PCR; TCRdb holds only in-frame clones, not every one. That table supplies the V and J calls and clone size; D and trimming were determined from the DNA. The sample has 25,000 to 35,000 clones, 80% to 90% seen once.

This TCR came from a human donor in a cohort sampled during active COVID-19. The J gene is TRBJ2-3, the V gene TRBV24-1; TRBD2 aligns across 9 bases. Sequencing input: peripheral blood. CDR3 in DNA: TGTGCCACCAGTGATCGAGCGGGGGGTGCAGATACGCAGTATTTT. Translation: CATSDRAGGADTQYF.